The sequence of this TCR beta chain was determined in a study of molecular identifiers for immune sequencing clone quantification. At the level of the study: Replicates involved a five-way split of RNA from about 20,000 or 100,000 naive CD8 cells, with sequencing of four.

Trimming took off 1 base at V and 3 bases at J, with 9 bases between the two ends. Germline assignment: CDR1 SNHLY and CDR2 FYNNEI. The CDR3 spans 14 residues. In preparing bulk TCR libraries, previously described methods and listed TCR primers were used. TCRdb re-called the PCR reads with MiXCR, one entry per CDR3 protein. The table shows approximately 500,000 distinct CDR3 sequences, with about 25% occurring only once. CD8+CD4-CCR7+CD45RA+ cells were sorted as naive CD8 T cells. This sequence was found in a human donor in good health. Some libraries in this study had Jurkat cell RNA spiked in. The V call is TRBV2, the J call TRBJ1-1; D is ambiguous. Sequenced: naive CD8+ T cells from blood, with Jurkat cell RNA spiked in. Subset of the sample: FACS-sorted CD8+CD4-CCR7+CD45RA+ naive T cells. The CDR3 is CASSEGVMDTEAFF. As DNA, the CDR3 is TGTGCCAGCAGTGAAGGGGTAATGGACACTGAAGCTTTCTTT. Full variable domain (missing parts from reference TRBV2 and TRBJ1-1): EPEVTQTPSHQVTQMGQEVILRCVPISNHLYFYWYRQILGQKVEFLVSFYNNEISEKSEIFDDQFSVERPDGSNFTLKIRSTKLEDSAMYFCASSEGVMDTEAFFGQGTRLTVV.